Presented here are 17 T cell receptor beta chains from one specimen sequenced in a study of T cell responses to AZD1222 COVID-19 vaccine. Using immunoSEQ multiplex PCR, the repertoire was profiled, and TCRdb retains in-frame clones only, with some absent. The table shows roughly 100,000 clones, with roughly 86% occurring only once. The starting material was peripheral blood, obtained 28 days after the second dose of the MenACWY control vaccine. These receptors all come from an adult who received the MenACWY meningococcal vaccine as a control.

The chain is built from TRBV11-2 and TRBJ1-3; 8 bases are a match to TRBD1. Trimming cost V 4 bases and J 1 base; bases outside gene matches: 3. CDR1 is SGHAT, CDR2 FQNNGV, per germline. This CDR3 contains 15 residues. CDR3 DNA: TGTGCCAGCAGCTCTGGACAGGGTTCTGGAAACACCATATATTTT. Translated: CASSSGQGSGNTIYF.

This chain connects TRBV7-6 to TRBJ2-7, with 7 bases matching TRBD1. V gave up 2 bases and J gave up 3 bases; unmatched junction bases: 10. Germline CDR1 and CDR2: SGHVS and FNYEAQ. This CDR3 has 16 residues. The CDR3 here is CASSLSTGLGFYEQYF. The CDR3 bases are TGTGCCAGCAGCTTATCGACAGGGTTGGGATTCTACGAGCAGTACTTC.

The chain joins TRBV7-2 to TRBJ1-1; 7 nucleotides line up with TRBD1. Germline V gene lookup returns CDR1 SGHTA and CDR2 FQGNSA. The ends lost 2 bases at V and 5 bases at J; junction bases unmatched: 5. There are 14 residues in the CDR3. The CDR3 reads CASSLQRGRTEAFF. CDR3 nucleotide sequence: TGTGCCAGCAGCTTACAGAGGGGGCGAACTGAAGCTTTCTTT.

This chain connects TRBV6-5 to TRBJ1-1; the D is unclear. CDR1 and CDR2 (germline): MNHEY, SVGAGI. This CDR3 has 13 amino acids. Between the trimmed V and J ends, which lost 2 bases and 6 bases, there was a span of 10 bases. CDR3 in amino acids: CASSYKRSSEAFF. As DNA, the CDR3 is TGTGCCAGCAGTTACAAACGTTCTTCTGAAGCTTTCTTT.

The chain joins TRBV24-1 to TRBJ1-2, with D tentatively TRBD1 (6 bases). Trimming pared 0 bases from V and 4 bases from J, leaving 17 bases between. Germline CDR1 reads KGHDR; CDR2 reads SFDVKD. This CDR3 is built from 17 residues. The CDR3 DNA sequence: TGTGCCACCAGTGATTTGGGTAATCACAGGGTTAGCTATGGCTACACCTTC. The encoded protein is CATSDLGNHRVSYGYTF.

CDR3 region: CASSQDGSGTAYEQYF. Written as DNA, the CDR3 is TGCGCCAGCAGCCAAGATGGCTCCGGGACAGCCTACGAGCAGTACTTC. This rearrangement joins TRBV4-3 to TRBJ2-7; 7 nucleotides agree with TRBD1. With 0 bases clipped from V and 2 bases from J, the junction kept 7 bases outside the gene matches. The CDR3 is 16 amino acids. Germline assignment: CDR1 LGHNA and CDR2 YSLEER.

The gene calls are TRBV6-5 and TRBJ1-2; TRBD1 might be the D (5 bases). Trimming removed 3 bases from V and 9 bases from J, with 8 bases in between. This CDR3 has 11 residues. The germline V gene has CDR1 MNHEY and CDR2 SVGAGI. DNA of the CDR3: TGTGCCAGCAGTTATGGGGGGAGCTACACCTTC. It specifies CASSYGGSYTF.

CDR3 residues: CASSVGGPSYEQYF. The CDR3, as DNA: TGCGCCAGCAGTGTGGGCGGGCCCTCCTACGAGCAGTACTTC. J is TRBJ2-7 and V is TRBV5-1; tentatively, D is TRBD2 (5 bases). This CDR3 contains 14 residues. V lost 5 bases, J lost 0 bases, and 12 bases lay in between. The germline CDR1 and CDR2 sequences are SGHRS and YFSETQ.

This clone was counted once. J is TRBJ1-1 and V is TRBV6-5; 7 bases align to TRBD1. Germline V gene lookup returns CDR1 MNHEY and CDR2 SVGAGI. The CDR3 is made up of 16 amino acids. Trimming at V came to 2 bases and at J to 8 bases, leaving 14 bases not matched to a gene. CDR3 loop: CASSYPRGIKLSEAFF. As DNA, the CDR3 is TGTGCCAGCAGTTACCCCAGGGGGATTAAGCTGAGCGAAGCTTTCTTT.

V is TRBV9 and J is TRBJ2-3; D gene unclear. The V end was cut by 2 bases, the J end by 6 bases, with 10 bases between. CDR1 SGDLS and CDR2 YYNGEE come from the germline V gene. The CDR3 contains 13 residues. CDR3 sequence (DNA): TGTGCCAGCAGCGTCGATAGGGCTGATACGCAGTATTTT. Amino acids: CASSVDRADTQYF.

This clone turned up a few times. This chain uses TRBV7-3 with TRBJ2-3; D might be TRBD2 (6 bases). Trimming cost V 3 bases and J 1 base, with 8 bases left between them. The CDR3 runs to 14 residues. Germline CDR1 and CDR2: SGHTA and FQGTGA. In nucleotides, the CDR3 is TGTGCCAGCAGCTTCGGCGGGGGCACAGATACGCAGTATTTT. As protein: CASSFGGGTDTQYF.

This chain connects TRBV2 to TRBJ1-2; the D is unclear. Germline V gene data show CDR1 as SNHLY and CDR2 as FYNNEI. Trimming shortened V by 8 bases and J by 7 bases, and 8 bases separated the two germline ends. The CDR3 totals 10 residues. CDR3 amino acids: CASGSSGYTF. The CDR3 DNA reads as TGTGCCAGCGGGTCTTCTGGCTACACCTTC.

The chain recombines TRBV7-2 with TRBJ2-5, with 9 nucleotides matching TRBD2. The CDR3 is made up of 16 amino acids. The germline V gene encodes CDR1 SGHTA and CDR2 FQGNSA. Losses at the gene ends were 7 bases for V and 2 bases for J; bases not matched to a gene: 11. The CDR3 DNA is TGTGCCAGCACCTCTTCTAGCGGGGTAGTTCAAGAGACCCAGTACTTC. Residues: CASTSSSGVVQETQYF.

The chain employs TRBV2 and TRBJ1-4, with 11 bases fitting TRBD1. CDR1 SNHLY and CDR2 FYNNEI come from the germline V gene. The CDR3 has 14 residues. The junction had 6 bases not matched to a gene; V was cut back by 7 bases and J by 8 bases. DNA of the CDR3: TGTGCCAGCACCGGACAGGGGGCGTTCGAAAAACTGTTTTTT. This sequence encodes CASTGQGAFEKLFF.

The V call is TRBV2, the J call TRBJ2-2; D is uncertain. The germline gives CDR1 SNHLY, CDR2 FYNNEI. The V gene lost 7 bases and the J gene lost 3 bases, with 6 bases spanning the gap. The CDR3 spans 12 residues. CDR3 residues: CASTPDTGELFF. As DNA, the CDR3 is TGTGCCAGCACCCCGGACACCGGGGAGCTGTTTTTT.

This chain uses TRBV7-9 with TRBJ1-1; 12 nucleotides agree with TRBD1. The CDR3 extends over 12 amino acids. V trimming: 6 bases; J trimming: 8 bases; junction bases outside the gene matches: 1. The V gene's germline CDR1 is SEHNR and CDR2 FQNEAQ (reference sequence). The CDR3 reads CASRGQGAEAFF. The CDR3 DNA follows: TGTGCCAGCAGGGGACAGGGGGCAGAAGCTTTCTTT.

CDR3 sequence (DNA): TGTGCCAGCAGGGAGACAGGGCACTATGGCTACACCTTC. This gives the protein CASRETGHYGYTF. The chain joins TRBV2 to TRBJ1-2, with 7 positions matching TRBD1. Trimming at V came to 6 bases and at J to 3 bases, leaving 4 bases not matched to a gene. The CDR3 has 13 residues. Germline V gene sequence: CDR1 SNHLY, CDR2 FYNNEI.